These 10 T cell receptor beta chains share one sample of origin, sequenced in a study of molecular identifiers for immune sequencing clone quantification. TCRdb used MiXCR to reprocess the PCR reads, holding one entry per CDR3 protein. This sample has about 510,000 distinct CDR3 sequences, with about 22% found just once. Sequencing input: naive CD8+ T cells from blood, with Jurkat cell RNA spiked in. Noted subset: FACS-sorted CD8+CD4-CCR7+CD45RA+ naive T cells. These receptor sequences come from a human donor in good health. Some libraries in this study had Jurkat cell RNA spiked in.

CDR3 loop: CSASLTSGGGSYQETQYF. The DNA of the CDR3 is TGCAGTGCTTCCCTGACTAGCGGGGGGGGGTCGTACCAAGAGACCCAGTACTTC. The rearrangement joins TRBV20-1 to TRBJ2-5, with 14 bases lining up with TRBD2. CDR3 length: 18 amino acids. J lost 0 bases, V lost 5 bases, and 11 bases had no gene match. Germline V CDR1 and CDR2: DFQATT, SNEGSKA (reference sequence).

With regard to this clonotype: A read error may be the cause here, since a much bigger clone is one base away. The rearrangement joins TRBV28 to TRBJ2-5; 12 nucleotides agree with TRBD2. V shed 3 bases and J 2 bases; nucleotides not matched to a gene: 10. The germline CDR1 and CDR2 sequences are MDHEN and SYDVKM. The CDR3 has 18 amino acids. The CDR3, as DNA: TGTGCCAGCAGTTTCCGGCTAGCGGGAGGGTCCTCACAAGAGACCCAGTACTTC. Its protein is CASSFRLAGGSSQETQYF.

This clonotype was recorded at least ten times. The conserved phenylalanine or tryptophan is not found at the CDR3 terminus, so this likely reflects a read error. It is unclear where the CDR3 begins or ends on the DNA, so no DNA is shown, and the CDR3 is as TCRdb lists it. The chain joins TRBV27 to TRBJ2-1; no DNA check was done on the table's D call, TRBD1. Ends included, the CDR3 has 11 residues. Per germline, CDR1 MNHEY and CDR2 SMNVEV (reference sequence). This chain's CDR3 is CASSHGGQGAS.

This clonotype came up many times. This chain connects TRBV7-8 to TRBJ2-1; no clear D. The germline gives CDR1 SGHVS, CDR2 FQNEAQ. The CDR3 is made up of 15 amino acids. Trimming removed 4 bases at V and 3 bases at J, with 13 bases between. The CDR3 DNA reads as TGTGCCAGCAGCTCCCCGCTGACATTCTACAATGAGCAGTTCTTC. Translating gives CASSSPLTFYNEQFF.

This clonotype has a count of ten or more. V and J are TRBV4-3 and TRBJ1-2; D is possibly TRBD1 (6 bases). This CDR3 is 15 amino acids long. CDR1 is LGHNA, CDR2 YSLEER, per germline. Trimming removed 0 bases at V and 3 bases at J, with 11 bases between. The CDR3: CASSQDQGQYYGYTF. Here the CDR3 DNA reads TGCGCCAGCAGCCAAGATCAGGGGCAATACTATGGCTACACCTTC.

The genes are TRBV12-3 or TRBV12-4 and TRBJ2-1; 15 bases line up with TRBD2. CDR3 length equals 18 residues. V lost 4 bases to trimming and J lost 2 bases; unmatched junction nucleotides: 6. The DNA of the CDR3 is TGTGCCAGCAGTTCCGGGACTAGCGGGAGGACCCCCTACAATGAGCAGTTCTTC. Translation gives CASSSGTSGRTPYNEQFF.

This clonotype was recorded once. Possible read error: a much larger clone is one base away. The rearrangement uses TRBV7-9 and TRBJ2-5; 8 bases map to TRBD2. The CDR3 runs 15 residues. Germline-derived CDR1 and CDR2 are SEHNR and FQNEAQ (reference sequence). The CDR3 region is CAGSFLAGTQETQYF. CDR3 sequence (DNA): TGTGCCGGCAGCTTTTTAGCGGGGACGCAAGAGACCCAGTACTTC.

This clonotype was detected ten times or more. This chain links TRBV20-1 with TRBJ2-7; 8 nucleotides align to TRBD1. In germline, CDR1 is DFQATT, CDR2 SNEGSKA (reference sequence). V gave up 2 bases and J gave up 0 bases; unmatched junction bases: 9. The CDR3 covers 16 residues. The CDR3 DNA follows: TGCAGTGCTAGAAAACTCGGACAGGGACCCTCCTACGAGCAGTACTTC. Its translation is CSARKLGQGPSYEQYF.

In its sample, this clonotype was seen many times. The CDR3 spells CASSQEGLGKLFF. The DNA for the CDR3 is TGCGCCAGCAGCCAAGAAGGGCTGGGAAAACTGTTTTTT. The chain links TRBV4-3 to TRBJ1-4; D not certain. Germline CDR1 reads LGHNA; CDR2 reads YSLEER. CDR3 size: 13 residues. V lost 0 bases to trimming and J lost 10 bases, with 9 bases between them.

This clonotype was seen only a few times. The J gene is TRBJ1-5, the V gene TRBV15; D not certain. CDR1 and CDR2 (germline): LNHNV, YYDKDF (reference sequence). The CDR3 spans 16 residues. The V gene lost 2 bases and the J gene lost 0 bases, with 11 bases spanning the gap. The CDR3 region is CATSRPPHNSNQPQHF. CDR3 DNA sequence: TGTGCCACCAGCAGACCGCCTCATAATAGCAATCAGCCCCAGCATTTT.